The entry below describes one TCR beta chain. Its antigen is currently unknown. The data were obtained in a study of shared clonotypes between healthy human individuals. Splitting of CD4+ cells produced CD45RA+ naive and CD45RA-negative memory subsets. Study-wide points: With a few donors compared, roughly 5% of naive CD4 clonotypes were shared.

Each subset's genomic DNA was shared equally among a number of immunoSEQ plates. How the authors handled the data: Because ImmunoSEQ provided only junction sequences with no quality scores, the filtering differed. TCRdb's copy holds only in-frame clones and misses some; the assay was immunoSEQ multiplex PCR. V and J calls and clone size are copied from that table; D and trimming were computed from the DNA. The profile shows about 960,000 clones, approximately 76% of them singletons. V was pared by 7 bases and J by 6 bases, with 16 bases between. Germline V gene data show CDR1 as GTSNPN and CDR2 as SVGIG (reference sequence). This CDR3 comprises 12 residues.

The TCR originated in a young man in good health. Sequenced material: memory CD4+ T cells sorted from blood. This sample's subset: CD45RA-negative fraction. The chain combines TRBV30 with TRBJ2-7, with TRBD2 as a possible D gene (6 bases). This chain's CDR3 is CASQGGHSEQYF. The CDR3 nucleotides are TGTGCCTCGCAGGGAGGACATAGCGAGCAGTACTTC.